This TCR beta chain was sequenced in a study of shared clonotypes between healthy human individuals. At the level of the study: The study used three CD4 naive, three CD4 memory, two CD8 naive and one CD8 memory plate per donor.

Assay: immunoSEQ multiplex PCR; the TCRdb copy retains only in-frame clones and omits some. The sample carries approximately 530,000 clones, 90% to 96% recorded once. This clone was recorded a few times. The CDR3 runs to 13 residues. V gave up 5 bases and J gave up 4 bases, with 9 bases separating them. Germline values: CDR1 KGHSH, CDR2 LQKENI. Sequencing was performed on naive CD4+ T cells sorted from blood. The subset is: CD45RA+ positively selected. The chain links TRBV18 to TRBJ1-5; possible D gene TRBD1, 5 bases. This receptor was taken from a woman aged 30 to 39 in good health. CDR3 sequence (DNA): TGTGCCAGCTCATCGGAGGGGAATCAGCCCCAGCATTTT. This encodes CASSSEGNQPQHF.